This T cell receptor beta chain was captured by sequencing in a study of CD8 T cells in Susac syndrome. Random hexamers were used to reverse transcribe an amount of about 0.45 to 1 ug RNA. TCRdb used MiXCR to reprocess the immunoSEQ multiplex PCR reads, holding one entry per CDR3 protein. The top ten hold around 0.16% of the sample, which has fewer than 200,000 distinct CDR3 sequences, approximately 95% seen once. TCR beta from blood CD8+ and CD4+ T cells was sequenced. Germline CDR1 and CDR2: GTSNPN and SVGIG (reference sequence). V gave up 0 bases and J gave up 2 bases, with 7 bases separating them. This CDR3 has 13 residues.

Sequenced input: CD8+ T cells from PBMCs. The chain employs TRBV30 and TRBJ2-5; D gene unclear. This TCR came from a human donor with multiple sclerosis. CDR3 nucleotide sequence: TGTGCCTGGAGTGTCCTTGCTCAAGAGACCCAGTACTTC. Translation gives CAWSVLAQETQYF. Full variable domain (rest looked up from reference TRBV30 and TRBJ2-5): SQTIHQWPATLVQPVGSPLSLECTVEGTSNPNLYWYRQAAGRGLQLLFYSVGIGQISSEVPQNLSASRPQDRQFILSSKKLLLSDSGFYLCAWSVLAQETQYFGPGTRLLVL.